The 17 T cell receptor beta chains presented below share a single source sample, sequenced in a study of identical twins. TCRdb re-called the 5' RACE reads with MiXCR, one entry per CDR3 protein. Of 650,000 to 750,000 distinct CDR3 sequences in the sample, around 20% were seen once. These data were likewise used in another study, on T cells expressing NK-cell markers.

The sample taken for sequencing was PBMCs. These receptors all come from a woman under 30 in good health.

The chain uses TRBV6-5 and TRBJ1-2; TRBD1 might be the D (5 bases). V shed 5 bases and J shed 3 bases, with 13 bases lying between them. Germline V gene sequence: CDR1 MNHEY, CDR2 SVGAGI. CDR3 size: 14 residues. DNA of the CDR3: TGTGCCAGCAGTAACGGCCCGGGGGACTATGGCTACACCTTC. The encoded protein is CASSNGPGDYGYTF.

This clonotype was counted many times. The V and J genes are TRBV6-2 or TRBV6-3 and TRBJ2-5; D ambiguous. The length of the CDR3 is 13 residues. V was clipped by 1 base and J by 3 bases, with 6 bases between them. Germline values: CDR1 MNHEY, CDR2 SVGEGT. DNA for the CDR3: TGTGCCAGCAGTTACTGGGGTGAAGAGACCCAGTACTTC. Translating it yields CASSYWGEETQYF.

In its sample, this clonotype was seen a few times. The chain carries TRBV18 and TRBJ2-3; 10 positions match TRBD2. The CDR3 spans 16 residues. Unmatched junction bases numbered 6, after V lost 0 bases and J lost 6 bases. Germline V gives CDR1 KGHSH, CDR2 LQKENI. The CDR3 loop is CASSPPSSGGIDTQYF. CDR3 sequence (DNA): TGTGCCAGCTCACCACCTTCTAGCGGGGGCATTGATACGCAGTATTTT.

The chain joins TRBV20-1 to TRBJ2-7, with 7 bases identical to TRBD1. J was trimmed by 2 bases and V by 6 bases; bases with no gene match: 10. Germline V gene lookup returns CDR1 DFQATT and CDR2 SNEGSKA (reference sequence). The CDR3 runs 14 residues. The CDR3 loop reads CSATRQGSPYEQYF. The CDR3 DNA is TGCAGTGCGACCAGACAGGGTTCCCCCTACGAGCAGTACTTC.

The V call is TRBV20-1, the J call TRBJ2-1; TRBD2 matches 7 bases. Germline CDR1 is DFQATT and CDR2 is SNEGSKA (reference sequence). This CDR3 has 14 amino acids. With 0 bases clipped from V and 8 bases from J, the junction kept 7 bases outside the gene matches. The CDR3 protein is CSARDRMGRDEQFF. The CDR3 coding sequence is TGCAGTGCTAGAGATCGGATGGGGAGGGATGAGCAGTTCTTC.

The gene calls are TRBV2 and TRBJ1-2; D is possibly TRBD1 (5 bases). The CDR3 runs 15 residues. V was pared by 2 bases and J by 6 bases, with 16 bases between. The germline V gene has CDR1 SNHLY and CDR2 FYNNEI. DNA of the CDR3: TGTGCCAGCAGTGAAATCGGGGGAGAGCACGATGGCTACACCTTC. Protein sequence: CASSEIGGEHDGYTF.

This clonotype was seen only once. The chain joins TRBV2 to TRBJ2-5; D tentatively fits TRBD1 or TRBD2 (5 bases each). Trimming shortened V by 7 bases and J by 4 bases, and 16 bases separated the two germline ends. The CDR3 spans 14 residues. The germline V gene has CDR1 SNHLY and CDR2 FYNNEI. CDR3 protein: CASMRDLRRETQYF. The CDR3 region has the DNA TGTGCCAGCATGAGGGACCTTCGGCGAGAGACCCAGTACTTC.

The chain combines TRBV12-3 or TRBV12-4 with TRBJ2-1; TRBD2 agrees at 9 bases. The CDR3 is made up of 16 amino acids. The V gene end was trimmed by 6 bases and the J gene end by 0 bases; junction bases not matched to a gene: 6. CDR3 loop: CASSQRLAVSYNEQFF. CDR3 sequence (DNA): TGTGCCAGCAGCCAACGACTAGCGGTCTCCTACAATGAGCAGTTCTTC.

This clonotype was counted at least ten times. The chain recombines TRBV18 with TRBJ1-1; D is ambiguous. The CDR3 spans 13 residues. The V and J ends lost 2 bases and 6 bases respectively, with 10 bases between them. The germline CDR1 and CDR2 sequences are KGHSH and LQKENI. The CDR3 region is CASSPGPGAEAFF. DNA of the CDR3: TGTGCCAGCTCACCAGGCCCTGGGGCTGAAGCTTTCTTT.

V usage is TRBV11-3 and J usage is TRBJ2-2; D perhaps matches TRBD2 (6 bases). CDR3 size: 16 residues. The germline CDR1 and CDR2 sequences are SGHNT and YENEEA. The V end lost 0 bases, the J end lost 4 bases, and 12 bases lay between the germline ends. CDR3 nucleotides: TGTGCCAGCAGCTTAGAATATCAGGGAGGCACCGGGGAGCTGTTTTTT. It translates to CASSLEYQGGTGELFF. Supplemented by reference TRBV11-3 and TRBJ2-2, the full variable domain reads EAGVVQSPRYKIIEKKQPVAFWCNPISGHNTLYWYLQNLGQGPELLIRYENEEAVDDSQLPKDRFSAERLKGVDSTLKIQPAELGDSAVYLCASSLEYQGGTGELFFGEGSRLTVL.

The CDR3 DNA sequence: TGTGCCAGCAGCCTACCGGGACAGGGGATATACGAGCAGTACTTC. It codes for CASSLPGQGIYEQYF. The V gene is TRBV3-1, the J gene TRBJ2-7, with 10 bases fitting TRBD1. Trimming cost V 4 bases and J 4 bases; bases outside gene matches: 7. The CDR3 loop spans 15 amino acids. The germline V gene encodes CDR1 LGHDT and CDR2 YNNKEL (reference sequence).

CDR3 DNA sequence: TGCGCCAGCAGCTTGGCCCAGGCCCTGGGCCCTGAGCAGTTCTTC. It specifies CASSLAQALGPEQFF. The chain is built from TRBV5-1 and TRBJ2-1, with D hard to call. This CDR3 spans 15 amino acids. V lost 0 bases and J 9 bases, leaving 16 bases between the germline ends. Germline V gives CDR1 SGHRS, CDR2 YFSETQ.

V gene TRBV5-5 combines with J gene TRBJ1-1, with TRBD1 matching 8 bases. Germline V lookup: CDR1 SGHKS, CDR2 YYEKEE (reference sequence). The CDR3 extends over 18 amino acids. With 5 bases clipped from V and 7 bases from J, the junction kept 22 bases outside the gene matches. The CDR3 protein is CASSPNDRGEGYLDEAFF. The DNA of the CDR3 is TGTGCCAGCAGTCCTAACGACAGGGGTGAGGGTTATTTGGATGAAGCTTTCTTT.

The chain has TRBV21-1 and TRBJ1-4. TRBV21-1 is a known pseudogene. The CDR3 extends over 14 amino acids. CDR3 nucleotide sequence: TGTGCCAGCAGCCCCCCCGTAAGGGGAGGAAAACTGTTTTTT. This gives the protein CASSPPVRGGKLFF.

CDR3 protein: CASSLGGRTLQLYNEQFF. The DNA for the CDR3 is TGTGCCAGCAGCTTGGGCGGGAGGACCCTTCAACTCTACAATGAGCAGTTCTTC. The chain carries TRBV5-6 and TRBJ2-1, with 8 bases identical to TRBD2. The CDR3 runs 18 residues. Germline CDR1 SGHDT, CDR2 YYEEEE. The V segment lost 0 bases and the J segment 3 bases; nucleotides outside the gene matches: 11.

The CDR3 sequence: CATSESGQQPQHF. CDR3 DNA sequence: TGTGCCACCAGTGAGTCAGGGCAACAGCCCCAGCATTTT. The chain links TRBV24-1 to TRBJ1-5; TRBD1 might be the D (5 bases). The CDR3 sequence is 13 residues long. The germline CDR1 and CDR2 sequences are KGHDR and SFDVKD. V was clipped by 4 bases and J by 7 bases, with 10 bases between them.

This clonotype was detected only a few times. The V gene is TRBV30, the J gene TRBJ2-2; D not resolved. The CDR3 covers 14 residues. Per the germline V gene, CDR1 is GTSNPN and CDR2 is SVGIG (reference sequence). Trimming removed 0 bases from V and 7 bases from J, with 12 bases in between. For the CDR3, the DNA is TGTGCCTGGAGTGTATCCTCACCGAACGGGGAGCTGTTTTTT. Its translation is CAWSVSSPNGELFF.